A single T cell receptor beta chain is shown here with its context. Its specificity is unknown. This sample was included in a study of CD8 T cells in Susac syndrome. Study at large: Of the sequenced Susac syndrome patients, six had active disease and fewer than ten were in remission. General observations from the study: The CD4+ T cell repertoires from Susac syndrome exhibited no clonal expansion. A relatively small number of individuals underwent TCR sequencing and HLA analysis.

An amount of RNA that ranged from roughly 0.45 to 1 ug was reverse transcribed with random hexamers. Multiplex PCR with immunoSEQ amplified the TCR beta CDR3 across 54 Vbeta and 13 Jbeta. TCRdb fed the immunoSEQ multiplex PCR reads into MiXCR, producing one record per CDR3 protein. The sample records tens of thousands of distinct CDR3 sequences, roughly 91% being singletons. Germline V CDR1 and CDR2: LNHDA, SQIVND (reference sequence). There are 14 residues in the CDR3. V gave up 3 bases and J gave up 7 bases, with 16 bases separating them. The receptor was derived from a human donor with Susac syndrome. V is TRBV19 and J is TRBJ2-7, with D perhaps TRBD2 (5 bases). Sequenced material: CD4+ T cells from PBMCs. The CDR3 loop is CASSMEGGVREQYF. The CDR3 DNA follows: TGTGCCAGTAGTATGGAAGGAGGTGTGAGGGAGCAGTACTTC.